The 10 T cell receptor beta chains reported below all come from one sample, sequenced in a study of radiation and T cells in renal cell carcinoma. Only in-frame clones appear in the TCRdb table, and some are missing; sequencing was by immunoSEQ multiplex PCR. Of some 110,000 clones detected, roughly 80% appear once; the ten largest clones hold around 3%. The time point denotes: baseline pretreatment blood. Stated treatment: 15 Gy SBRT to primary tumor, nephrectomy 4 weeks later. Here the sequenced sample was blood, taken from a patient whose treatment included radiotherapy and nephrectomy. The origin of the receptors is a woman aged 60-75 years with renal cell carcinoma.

The CDR3 loop is CASSPVHWRNQPQHF. DNA of the CDR3: TGTGCCAGCAGCCCCGTGCACTGGCGCAATCAGCCCCAGCATTTT. This chain connects TRBV7-2 to TRBJ1-5; no reliable D call. The CDR3 totals 15 residues. CDR1 SGHTA and CDR2 FQGNSA come from the germline V gene. Trimming left V 5 bases short and J 2 bases short, with 13 bases between.

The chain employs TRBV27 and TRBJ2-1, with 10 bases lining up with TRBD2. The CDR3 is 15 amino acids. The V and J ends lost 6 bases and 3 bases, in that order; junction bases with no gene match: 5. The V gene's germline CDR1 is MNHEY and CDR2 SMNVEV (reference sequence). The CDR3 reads CASSPSGSLYNEQFF. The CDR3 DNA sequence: TGTGCCAGCAGCCCTAGCGGGAGCCTCTACAATGAGCAGTTCTTC.

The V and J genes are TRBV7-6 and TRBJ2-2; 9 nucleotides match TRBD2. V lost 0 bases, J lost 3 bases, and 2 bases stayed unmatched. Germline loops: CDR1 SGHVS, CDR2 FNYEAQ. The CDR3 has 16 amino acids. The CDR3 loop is CASSLARGGDTGELFF. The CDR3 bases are TGTGCCAGCAGCTTAGCGCGGGGGGGCGACACCGGGGAGCTGTTTTTT.

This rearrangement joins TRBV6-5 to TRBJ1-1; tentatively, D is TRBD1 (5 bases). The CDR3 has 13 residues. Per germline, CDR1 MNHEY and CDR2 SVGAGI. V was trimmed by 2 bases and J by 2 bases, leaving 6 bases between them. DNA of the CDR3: TGTGCCAGCAGTTACGACAGCAACACTGAAGCTTTCTTT. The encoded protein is CASSYDSNTEAFF.

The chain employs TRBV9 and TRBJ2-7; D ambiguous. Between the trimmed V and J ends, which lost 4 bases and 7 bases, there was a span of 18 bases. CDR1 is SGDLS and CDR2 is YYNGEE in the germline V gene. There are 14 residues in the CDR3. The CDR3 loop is CASSIRTAPQEQYF. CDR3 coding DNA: TGTGCCAGCAGCATCCGGACGGCCCCCCAGGAGCAGTACTTC.

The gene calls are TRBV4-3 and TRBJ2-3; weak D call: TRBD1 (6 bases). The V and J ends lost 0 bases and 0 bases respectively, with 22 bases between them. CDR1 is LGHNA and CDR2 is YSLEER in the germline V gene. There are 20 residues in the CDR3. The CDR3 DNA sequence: TGCGCCAGCAGCCAAGATCGGACAGAGATGATCCCCACTAGCACAGATACGCAGTATTTT. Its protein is CASSQDRTEMIPTSTDTQYF.

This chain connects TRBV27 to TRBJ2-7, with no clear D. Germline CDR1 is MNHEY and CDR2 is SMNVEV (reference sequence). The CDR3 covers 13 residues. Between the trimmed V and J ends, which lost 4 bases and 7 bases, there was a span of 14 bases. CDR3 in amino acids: CASSSLLSWEQYF. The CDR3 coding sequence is TGTGCCAGCAGTTCTTTACTTTCTTGGGAGCAGTACTTC.

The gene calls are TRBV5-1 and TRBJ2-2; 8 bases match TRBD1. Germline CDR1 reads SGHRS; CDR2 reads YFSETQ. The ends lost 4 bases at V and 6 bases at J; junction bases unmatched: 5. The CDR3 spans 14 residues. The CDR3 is CASSTTGGPGELFF. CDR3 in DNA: TGCGCCAGCAGCACTACAGGGGGTCCCGGGGAGCTGTTTTTT.

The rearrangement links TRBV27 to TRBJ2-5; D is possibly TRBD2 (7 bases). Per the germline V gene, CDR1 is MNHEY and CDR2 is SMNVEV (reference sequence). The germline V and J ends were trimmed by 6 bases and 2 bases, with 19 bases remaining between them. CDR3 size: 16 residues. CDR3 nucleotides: TGTGCCAGCAGCTTTCGGGGGGCAGCCCTACAAGAGACCCAGTACTTC. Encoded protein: CASSFRGAALQETQYF.

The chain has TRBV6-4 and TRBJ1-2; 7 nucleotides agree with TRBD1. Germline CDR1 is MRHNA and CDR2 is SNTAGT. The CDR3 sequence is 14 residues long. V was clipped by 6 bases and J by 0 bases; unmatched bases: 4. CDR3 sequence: CASSPTGSNYGYTF. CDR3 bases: TGTGCCAGCAGCCCGACAGGGTCTAACTATGGCTACACCTTC.